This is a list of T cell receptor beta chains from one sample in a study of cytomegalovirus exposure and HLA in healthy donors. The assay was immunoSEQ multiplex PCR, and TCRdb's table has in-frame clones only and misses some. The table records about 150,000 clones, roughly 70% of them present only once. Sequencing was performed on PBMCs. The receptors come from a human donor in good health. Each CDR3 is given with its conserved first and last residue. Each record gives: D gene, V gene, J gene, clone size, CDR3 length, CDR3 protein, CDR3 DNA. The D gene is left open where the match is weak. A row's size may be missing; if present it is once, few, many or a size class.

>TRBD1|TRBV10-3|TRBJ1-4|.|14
CAISDGTGDEKLFF
TGTGCCATCAGTGACGGGACAGGGGACGAAAAACTGTTTTTT
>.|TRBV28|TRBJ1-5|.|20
CASSLMIGQGRVRGNQPQHF
TGTGCCAGCAGTTTGATGATTGGTCAGGGGCGAGTGAGAGGCAATCAGCCCCAGCATTTT
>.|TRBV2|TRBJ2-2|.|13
CASSDREPGELFF
TGTGCCAGCAGTGATAGAGAGCCCGGGGAGCTGTTTTTT
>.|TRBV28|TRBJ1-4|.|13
CASSPGRYEKLFF
TGTGCCAGCAGCCCAGGAAGATATGAAAAACTGTTTTTT
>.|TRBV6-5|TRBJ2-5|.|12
CATGEGIWTQYF
TGTGCCACTGGAGAGGGAATTTGGACCCAGTACTTC
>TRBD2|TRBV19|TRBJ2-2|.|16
CASRLMRAGDTGELFF
TGTGCCAGTAGGCTGATGAGGGCGGGGGATACCGGGGAGCTGTTTTTT
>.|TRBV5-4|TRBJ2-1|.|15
CASSRRDSSYNEQFF
TGTGCCAGCAGCAGGCGGGACAGTTCCTACAATGAGCAGTTCTTC
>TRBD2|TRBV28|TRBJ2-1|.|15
CASSLASGSYNEQFF
TGTGCCAGCAGCCTAGCTAGCGGCTCCTACAATGAGCAGTTCTTC
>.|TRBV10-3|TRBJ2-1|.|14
CAISPSGLTDEQFF
TGTGCCATTTCTCCCTCGGGACTGACCGATGAGCAGTTCTTC
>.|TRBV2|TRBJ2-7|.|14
CASMRGQRPYEQYF
TGTGCCAGCATGCGGGGGCAACGTCCCTACGAGCAGTACTTC
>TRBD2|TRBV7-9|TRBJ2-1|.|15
CASSLARGLGNEQFF
TGTGCCAGCAGCTTAGCGCGGGGACTAGGGAATGAGCAGTTCTTC
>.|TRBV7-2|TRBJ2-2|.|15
CASSLVGEGVGELFF
TGTGCCAGCAGCTTAGTAGGGGAAGGGGTCGGGGAGCTGTTTTTT
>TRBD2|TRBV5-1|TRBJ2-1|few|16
CASTRRGLAGGREQFF
TGCGCCAGCACCAGGCGAGGACTAGCGGGGGGGAGGGAGCAGTTCTTC
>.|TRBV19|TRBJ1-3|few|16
CASSIGRTVSGNTIYF
TGTGCCAGTAGTATAGGACGGACAGTCTCTGGAAACACCATATATTTT
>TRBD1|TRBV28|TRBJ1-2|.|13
CASSPTGDYGYTF
TGTGCCAGCAGCCCAACAGGGGACTATGGCTACACCTTC
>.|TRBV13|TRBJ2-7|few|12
CASSGRGGEQYF
TGTGCCAGCAGCGGGAGGGGGGGCGAGCAGTACTTC
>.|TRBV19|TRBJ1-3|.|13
CATHGDNGNTIYF
TGTGCCACCCACGGGGACAACGGAAACACCATATATTTT
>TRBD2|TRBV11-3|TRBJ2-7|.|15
CASSLTGGRENEQYF
TGTGCCAGCAGCTTAACTGGCGGGAGGGAGAACGAGCAGTACTTC
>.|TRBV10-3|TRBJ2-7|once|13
CAISRGGGLEQYF
TGTGCCATCAGTAGGGGGGGAGGGCTCGAGCAGTACTTC
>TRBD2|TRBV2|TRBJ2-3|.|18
CASSRGLGLAGGKDTQYF
TGTGCCAGCAGCAGGGGTTTGGGGCTAGCGGGAGGCAAAGATACGCAGTATTTT
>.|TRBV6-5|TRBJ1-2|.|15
CASSYLKGARYGYTF
TGTGCCAGCAGTTACTTAAAAGGAGCGCGGTATGGCTACACCTTC
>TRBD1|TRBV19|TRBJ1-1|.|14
CASSRDRENTEAFF
TGTGCCAGTAGCCGGGACAGGGAGAACACTGAAGCTTTCTTT
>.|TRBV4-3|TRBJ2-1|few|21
CASSQDRTGDLLAGPYNEQFF
TGCGCCAGCAGCCAAGACAGGACAGGGGATTTACTAGCGGGACCCTACAATGAGCAGTTCTTC
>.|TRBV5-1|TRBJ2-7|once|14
CASSLVQGSYEQYF
TGCGCCAGCAGCTTGGTCCAGGGGAGCTACGAGCAGTACTTC
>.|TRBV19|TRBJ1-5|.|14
CASRPGGSNQPQHF
TGTGCCAGTAGACCCGGGGGGAGCAATCAGCCCCAGCATTTT
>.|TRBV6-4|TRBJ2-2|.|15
CASSDGGLGTGELFF
TGTGCCAGCAGTGATGGAGGGTTGGGCACCGGGGAGCTGTTTTTT
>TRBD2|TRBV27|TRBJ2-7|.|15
CASSLSLAGHYEQYF
TGTGCCAGCAGTTTATCTCTAGCGGGACACTACGAGCAGTACTTC
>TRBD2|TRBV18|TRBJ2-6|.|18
CASSFGTSGSPGANVLTF
TGTGCCAGCTCCTTCGGGACTAGCGGGAGTCCTGGGGCCAACGTCCTGACTTTC
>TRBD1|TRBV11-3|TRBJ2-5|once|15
CASSPPGQGFETQYF
TGTGCCAGCAGCCCACCGGGACAGGGATTCGAGACCCAGTACTTC